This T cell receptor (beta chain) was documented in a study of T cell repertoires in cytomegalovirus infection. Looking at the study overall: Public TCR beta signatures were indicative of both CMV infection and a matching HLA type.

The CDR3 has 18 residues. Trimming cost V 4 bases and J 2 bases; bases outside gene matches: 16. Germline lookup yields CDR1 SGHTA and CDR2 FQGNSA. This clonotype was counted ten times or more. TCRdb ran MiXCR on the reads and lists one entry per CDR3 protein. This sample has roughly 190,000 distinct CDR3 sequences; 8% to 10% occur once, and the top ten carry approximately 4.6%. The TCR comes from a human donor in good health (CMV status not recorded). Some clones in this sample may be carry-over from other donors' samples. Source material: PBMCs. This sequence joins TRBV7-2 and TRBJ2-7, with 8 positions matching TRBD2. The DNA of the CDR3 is TGTGCCAGCAGCTCCGTCGCGGCACGGGGGGGGAGGGCCTACGAGCAGTACTTC. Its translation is CASSSVAARGGRAYEQYF.